This entry lists 11 T cell receptor beta chains sequenced from one sample in a study of human T cells and chemical hapten exposure. Unfractionated whole blood yielded the extracted total RNA. TCRdb called the 5' RACE reads again in MiXCR, with one record for every CDR3 protein. The repertoire holds around 80,000 distinct CDR3 sequences, with roughly 15% as singletons. The receptors stem from a female donor in good health.

V usage is TRBV7-9 and J usage is TRBJ1-3, with TRBD1 as a possible D gene (6 bases). V lost 4 bases and J lost 1, with 8 bases in between. The germline V gene encodes CDR1 SEHNR and CDR2 FQNEAQ (reference sequence). The CDR3 is 14 residues long. CDR3 amino acids: CASSWTESGNTIYF. CDR3 nucleotides: TGTGCCAGCAGCTGGACAGAGTCTGGAAACACCATATATTTT.

This clonotype has a count of ten or more. V and J are TRBV20-1 and TRBJ2-1, with TRBD2 matching 7 bases. Germline trimming cut 1 base from V and 8 bases from J; bases unmatched to any gene: 11. Germline V gene sequence: CDR1 DFQATT, CDR2 SNEGSKA (reference sequence). The CDR3 length is 15 residues. Here the CDR3 DNA reads TGCAGTGCTAGAGGAGAAGCGGGAAGACAATATGAGCAGTTCTTC. Translation: CSARGEAGRQYEQFF.

This clonotype was recorded a few times. The J gene is TRBJ2-3, the V gene TRBV6-5; 8 positions agree with TRBD2. J lost 0 bases, V lost 2 bases, and 4 bases had no gene match. The CDR3 consists of 16 residues. Germline-derived CDR1 and CDR2 are MNHEY and SVGAGI. The CDR3 spells CASSYAGGTSTDTQYF. For the CDR3, the DNA is TGTGCCAGCAGTTACGCGGGGGGAACTAGCACAGATACGCAGTATTTT.

This clonotype has just a few counts. In nucleotides, the CDR3 is TGCGCCAGCAGTGTGGCACTAGCGGGGGCCGGGGGGACAGATACGCAGTATTTT. Translated: CASSVALAGAGGTDTQYF. V gene TRBV10-2 combines with J gene TRBJ2-3; TRBD2 agrees at 11 bases. The CDR3 contains 18 residues. Trimming removed 4 bases from V and 3 bases from J; junction bases left unmatched: 12. Looked up from germline, CDR1 is WSHSY and CDR2 is SAAADI.

There are a few counts of this clonotype. The rearrangement uses TRBV5-4 and TRBJ2-3; TRBD2 matches at 7 bases. In germline, CDR1 is SGHNT, CDR2 YYREEE (reference sequence). V was clipped by 0 bases and J by 3 bases; unmatched bases: 7. The CDR3 totals 16 residues. The CDR3 loop reads CASSLGAGASTDTQYF. DNA of the CDR3: TGTGCCAGCAGCTTGGGGGCGGGAGCCTCAACAGATACGCAGTATTTT.

This clonotype occurred a few times. The chain is built from TRBV29-1 and TRBJ1-1; the D gene is possibly TRBD1 (5 bases). Germline CDR1 SQVTM, CDR2 ANQGSEA. The CDR3 covers 13 residues. V was trimmed by 3 bases and J by 4 bases, leaving 12 bases between them. CDR3 protein: CSVDRVESTEAFF. The CDR3 DNA sequence: TGCAGCGTTGACAGGGTGGAGAGCACTGAAGCTTTCTTT.

The genes are TRBV5-4 and TRBJ1-2; no firm D call. Trimming shortened V by 0 bases and J by 4 bases, and 13 bases separated the two germline ends. Germline CDR1 SGHNT, CDR2 YYREEE (reference sequence). The CDR3 extends over 15 amino acids. In nucleotides, the CDR3 is TGTGCCAGCAGCTTGGCTCCGGCCAGACCCTATGGCTACACCTTC. Its protein product is CASSLAPARPYGYTF. Combining the CDR3 with reference TRBV5-4 and TRBJ1-2 gives the whole variable domain ETGVTQSPTHLIKTRGQQVTLRCSSQSGHNTVSWYQQALGQGPQFIFQYYREEENGRGNFPPRFSGLQFPNYSSELNVNALELDDSALYLCASSLAPARPYGYTFGSGTRLTVV.

The chain carries TRBV29-1 and TRBJ2-1; D unresolved. V was pared by 1 base and J by 0 bases, with 1 base between. CDR1 and CDR2 from the germline V gene are SQVTM and ANQGSEA. This CDR3 has 12 amino acids. The CDR3, as DNA: TGCAGCGTTGAAGGCTCCTACAATGAGCAGTTCTTC. As protein: CSVEGSYNEQFF.

This clonotype was seen many times. This chain connects TRBV29-1 to TRBJ1-1; 7 bases line up with TRBD1. With 7 bases clipped from V and 4 bases from J, the junction kept 9 bases outside the gene matches. This CDR3 spans 13 amino acids. Per germline, CDR1 SQVTM and CDR2 ANQGSEA. The CDR3 protein is CSGGQGGGTEAFF. The CDR3, as DNA: TGCAGCGGGGGCCAAGGGGGCGGCACTGAAGCTTTCTTT.

This rearrangement joins TRBV12-3 or TRBV12-4 to TRBJ1-3, with no clear D. This CDR3 spans 12 amino acids. Trimming left V 2 bases short and J 3 bases short, with 2 bases between. The CDR3 bases are TGTGCCAGCAGTTTAAGTGGAAACACCATATATTTT. Amino acids: CASSLSGNTIYF.

V is TRBV27 and J is TRBJ1-5; D is perhaps TRBD1 (6 bases). This CDR3 is built from 17 residues. Germline V gene sequence: CDR1 MNHEY, CDR2 SMNVEV (reference sequence). Trimming took off 0 bases at V and 4 bases at J, with 16 bases between the two ends. The CDR3, as DNA: TGTGCCAGCAGTTTATCGTGGGGCTTTACAGGGAATCAGCCCCAGCATTTT. Translated: CASSLSWGFTGNQPQHF.